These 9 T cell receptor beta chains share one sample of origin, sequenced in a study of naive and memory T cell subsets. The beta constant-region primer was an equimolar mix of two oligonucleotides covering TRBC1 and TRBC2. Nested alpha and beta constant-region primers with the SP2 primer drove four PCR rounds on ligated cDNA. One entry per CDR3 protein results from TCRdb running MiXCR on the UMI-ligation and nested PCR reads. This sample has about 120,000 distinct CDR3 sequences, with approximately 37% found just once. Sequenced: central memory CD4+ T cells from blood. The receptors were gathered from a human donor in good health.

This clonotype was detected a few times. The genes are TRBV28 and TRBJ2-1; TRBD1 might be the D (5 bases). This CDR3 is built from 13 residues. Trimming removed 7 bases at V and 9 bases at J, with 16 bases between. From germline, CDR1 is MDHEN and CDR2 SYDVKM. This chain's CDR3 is CASNLKGSREQFF. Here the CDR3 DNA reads TGTGCCAGCAACCTAAAGGGGTCTCGTGAGCAGTTCTTC.

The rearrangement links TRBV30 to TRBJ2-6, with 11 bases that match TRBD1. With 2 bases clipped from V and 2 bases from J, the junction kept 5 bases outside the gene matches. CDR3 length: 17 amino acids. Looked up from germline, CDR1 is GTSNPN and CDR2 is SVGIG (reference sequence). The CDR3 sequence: CAWSPRTGGTGANVLTF. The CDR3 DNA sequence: TGTGCCTGGAGTCCCCGGACAGGGGGCACTGGGGCCAACGTCCTGACTTTC.

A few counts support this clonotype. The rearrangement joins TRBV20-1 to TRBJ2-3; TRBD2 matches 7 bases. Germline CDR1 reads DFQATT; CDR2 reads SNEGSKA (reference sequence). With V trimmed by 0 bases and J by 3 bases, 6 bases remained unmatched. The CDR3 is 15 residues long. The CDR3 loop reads CSARDTRERTDTQYF. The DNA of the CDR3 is TGCAGTGCTAGAGATACGCGGGAGAGGACAGATACGCAGTATTTT.

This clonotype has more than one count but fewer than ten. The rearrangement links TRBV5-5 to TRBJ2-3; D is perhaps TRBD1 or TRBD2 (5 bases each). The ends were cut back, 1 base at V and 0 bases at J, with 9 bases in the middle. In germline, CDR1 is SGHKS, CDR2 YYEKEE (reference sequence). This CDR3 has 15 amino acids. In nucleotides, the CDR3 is TGTGCCAGCAGCTTGCGGGACCCGAGCACAGATACGCAGTATTTT. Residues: CASSLRDPSTDTQYF.

CDR3 loop: CASSFQLAGGPGAGYEQYF. Here the CDR3 DNA reads TGTGCCAGCAGCTTCCAGCTAGCGGGAGGGCCCGGCGCGGGCTACGAGCAGTACTTC. The rearrangement joins TRBV7-2 to TRBJ2-7, with 12 nucleotides matching TRBD2. Germline CDR1 is SGHTA and CDR2 is FQGNSA. This CDR3 has 19 residues. V dropped 3 bases and J dropped 3; count of bases not matched to a gene: 15. The variable domain in full, completed from reference TRBV7-2 and TRBJ2-7, reads GAGVSQSPSNKVTEKGKDVELRCDPISGHTALYWYRQSLGQGLEFLIYFQGNSAPDKSGLPSDRFSAERTGGSVSTLTIQRTQQEDSAVYLCASSFQLAGGPGAGYEQYFGPGTRLTVT.

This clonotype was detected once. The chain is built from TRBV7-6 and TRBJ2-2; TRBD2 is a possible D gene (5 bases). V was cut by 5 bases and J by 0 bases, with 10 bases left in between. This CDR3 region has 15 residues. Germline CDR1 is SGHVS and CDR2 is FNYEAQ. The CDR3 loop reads CASSLGLANTGELFF. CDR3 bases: TGTGCCAGCAGCCTCGGACTTGCGAACACCGGGGAGCTGTTTTTT. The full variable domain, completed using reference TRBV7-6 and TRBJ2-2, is GAGVSQSPRYKVTKRGQDVALRCDPISGHVSLYWYRQALGQGPEFLTYFNYEAQQDKSGLPNDRFSAERPEGSISTLTIQRTEQRDSAMYRCASSLGLANTGELFFGEGSRLTVL.

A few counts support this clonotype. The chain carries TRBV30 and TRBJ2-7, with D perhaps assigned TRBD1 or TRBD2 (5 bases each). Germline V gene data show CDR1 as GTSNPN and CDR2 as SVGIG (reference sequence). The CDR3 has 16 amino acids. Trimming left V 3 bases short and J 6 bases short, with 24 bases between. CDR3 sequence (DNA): TGTGCCTGGAGGCAACAACCGGGACGGAATTCAGGCGAGCAGTACTTC. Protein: CAWRQQPGRNSGEQYF.

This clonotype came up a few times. For the CDR3, the DNA is TGCAGTGCTAGAGATTGGCAGGGCATGAACACTGAAGCTTTCTTT. It specifies CSARDWQGMNTEAFF. J is TRBJ1-1 and V is TRBV20-1; TRBD1 might be the D (5 bases). Trimming cost V 0 bases and J 0 bases, with 11 bases left between them. Germline V lookup: CDR1 DFQATT, CDR2 SNEGSKA (reference sequence). This CDR3 region has 15 residues.

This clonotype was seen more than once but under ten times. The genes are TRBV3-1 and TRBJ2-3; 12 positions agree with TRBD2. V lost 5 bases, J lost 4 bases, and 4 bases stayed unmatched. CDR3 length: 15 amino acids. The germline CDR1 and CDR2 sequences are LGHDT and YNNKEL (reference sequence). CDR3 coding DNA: TGTGCCAGCAGCTATCGACTAGCGGGAGCAGATACGCAGTATTTT. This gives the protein CASSYRLAGADTQYF.